The next 19 T cell receptor beta chains were all read from a single sample in a study of human T cells and chemical hapten exposure. Time point defined: patch test 2, 6 weeks after DPC sensitization. Treatment described: therapeutic diphenylcyclopropenone sensitization with weekly scalp DPC. One entry per CDR3 protein, called by TCRdb with MiXCR from the RACE reads. The sample records a few hundred thousand distinct CDR3 sequences, roughly 6% being singletons. The starting material was whole blood, obtained in connection with sensitization to the hapten diphenylcyclopropenone (DPC). The receptors shown here come from a woman aged 18-30 years with alopecia areata. Some clones in this sample may be carry-over from other donors' samples.

The chain recombines TRBV18 with TRBJ1-6; TRBD1 agrees at 7 bases. The CDR3 loop spans 17 amino acids. Trimming took 0 bases from V and 5 from J; bases not matched to a gene: 7. Germline V CDR1 and CDR2: KGHSH, LQKENI. The CDR3 coding sequence is TGTGCCAGCTCACCACCATTTCGACAGGGCGATAATTCACCCCTCCACTTT. This encodes CASSPPFRQGDNSPLHF.

This clonotype was seen repeatedly, ten times or more. Here the CDR3 reads CAISDGVITEAFF. In DNA form, the CDR3 reads TGTGCCATCAGTGATGGGGTCATCACTGAAGCTTTCTTT. The gene calls are TRBV10-3 and TRBJ1-1; D is ambiguous. The CDR3 contains 13 residues. The ends were cut back, 3 bases at V and 4 bases at J, with 9 bases in the middle. Germline CDR1 and CDR2: ENHRY and SYGVKD.

A few counts support this clonotype. The chain is built from TRBV4-3 and TRBJ1-3; D remains unclear. The CDR3 length is 17 residues. Germline CDR1 reads LGHNA; CDR2 reads YSLEER. V lost 0 bases, J lost 3 bases, and 15 bases lay in between. CDR3 in amino acids: CASSQDWPSGNGNTIYF. The CDR3 DNA reads as TGCGCCAGCAGCCAAGATTGGCCCAGCGGGAATGGAAACACCATATATTTT.

V gene TRBV24-1 combines with J gene TRBJ1-6; the D gene is possibly TRBD1 (6 bases). Trimming pared 2 bases from V and 7 bases from J, leaving 11 bases between. The CDR3 consists of 15 residues. The germline V gene encodes CDR1 KGHDR and CDR2 SFDVKD. CDR3 DNA: TGTGCCACCAGTGATTCTACAACAGGGAATTCACCCCTCCACTTT. Amino acids: CATSDSTTGNSPLHF.

This clonotype appeared a few times. The chain recombines TRBV7-2 with TRBJ2-3, with no clear D. The CDR3 sequence is 16 residues long. Trimming cost V 3 bases and J 5 bases, with 18 bases left between them. The germline V gene encodes CDR1 SGHTA and CDR2 FQGNSA. CDR3 sequence: CASSFVTPAVGDTQYF. The CDR3 DNA follows: TGTGCCAGCAGCTTCGTAACGCCGGCCGTGGGAGATACGCAGTATTTT.

There are a few counts of this clonotype. The rearrangement uses TRBV10-3 and TRBJ2-7; possible D gene TRBD1, 6 bases. This CDR3 has 13 amino acids. Germline CDR1 reads ENHRY; CDR2 reads SYGVKD. V lost 2 bases to trimming and J lost 4 bases, with 9 bases between them. CDR3 protein: CAISENREYEQYF. Written as DNA, the CDR3 is TGTGCCATCAGTGAGAACAGGGAGTACGAGCAGTACTTC.

This clonotype was recorded many times. The chain recombines TRBV12-3 or TRBV12-4 with TRBJ1-2, with D possibly being TRBD1 (6 bases). CDR3 length: 13 residues. The V gene lost 6 bases and the J gene lost 2 bases, with 10 bases spanning the gap. The CDR3: CASRPTGNYGYTF. The CDR3, as DNA: TGTGCCAGCAGGCCCACAGGGAACTATGGCTACACCTTC.

There are many counts of this clonotype. The J gene is TRBJ1-1, the V gene TRBV12-3 or TRBV12-4; possible D gene TRBD1, 5 bases. CDR3 size: 13 residues. Trimming left V 8 bases short and J 3 bases short, with 13 bases between. For the CDR3, the DNA is TGTGCCAGCGGTATTGACAGAGACACTGAAGCTTTCTTT. It specifies CASGIDRDTEAFF.

The chain uses TRBV21-1 and TRBJ1-1; TRBD1 is taken as the D call from the table, unchecked against the DNA. TRBV21-1 is labeled a pseudogene. The CDR3 is 17 residues long. The CDR3 sequence: CASSKVGGFGWNTEAFF. The CDR3 DNA sequence: TGTGCCAGCAGCAAAGTGGGGGGGTTCGGTTGGAACACTGAAGCTTTCTTT.

This chain uses TRBV5-1 with TRBJ1-2; the D gene is possibly TRBD1 (5 bases). Per germline, CDR1 SGHRS and CDR2 YFSETQ. Trimming shortened V by 2 bases and J by 4 bases, and 9 bases separated the two germline ends. This CDR3 region has 13 residues. DNA for the CDR3: TGCGCCAGCAGCTTTGATGACAGCTATGGCTACACCTTC. The encoded protein is CASSFDDSYGYTF. Variable domain in full (rest from reference TRBV5-1 and TRBJ1-2): KAGVTQTPRYLIKTRGQQVTLSCSPISGHRSVSWYQQTPGQGLQFLFEYFSETQRNKGNFPGRFSGRQFSNSRSEMNVSTLELGDSALYLCASSFDDSYGYTFGSGTRLTVV.

This clonotype was seen a handful of times. The chain employs TRBV25-1 and TRBJ1-2; D gene unclear. Germline V gene lookup returns CDR1 MGHDK and CDR2 SYGVNS. The ends were cut back, 3 bases at V and 5 bases at J, with 7 bases in the middle. The CDR3 contains 12 residues. CDR3 sequence (DNA): TGTGCCAGCAGTGAGACTATGTATGGCTACACCTTC. The encoded protein is CASSETMYGYTF.

V gene TRBV27 combines with J gene TRBJ2-7; 7 bases line up with TRBD1. After removal of 8 bases from V and 0 bases from J, the junction contained 7 bases not matched to a gene. In germline, CDR1 is MNHEY, CDR2 SMNVEV (reference sequence). This CDR3 comprises 14 residues. Here the CDR3 DNA reads TGTGCCAGCGCCGACAGGGATTACTCCTACGAGCAGTACTTC. Translation gives CASADRDYSYEQYF.

This clonotype was recorded at least ten times. The chain combines TRBV6-5 with TRBJ1-6; D remains ambiguous. The V and J ends lost 6 bases and 5 bases respectively, with 11 bases between them. This CDR3 is built from 14 residues. CDR1 and CDR2 from the germline V gene are MNHEY and SVGAGI. The CDR3 nucleotides are TGTGCCAGCAGGGGGTCACCGAATAATTCACCCCTCCACTTT. It yields the protein CASRGSPNNSPLHF.

The table lists this clonotype with many counts. The gene calls are TRBV2 and TRBJ2-4, with D perhaps matching TRBD2 (6 bases). The CDR3 has 14 amino acids. The germline V gene has CDR1 SNHLY and CDR2 FYNNEI. The V end lost 9 bases, the J end lost 8 bases, and 20 bases lay between the germline ends. DNA of the CDR3: TGTGCCAGTAGACCGGGACTCCTACGACACATTCAGTACTTC. This codes for CASRPGLLRHIQYF.

Only a few counts were recorded for this clonotype. J is TRBJ2-1 and V is TRBV7-2; D may be TRBD2 (5 bases). V dropped 5 bases and J dropped 0 bases, with 11 bases sitting between them. The germline V gene has CDR1 SGHTA and CDR2 FQGNSA. This CDR3 region has 15 residues. The CDR3: CASSVQRSSYNEQFF. The CDR3 DNA reads TGTGCCAGCAGCGTTCAGCGGAGCTCCTACAATGAGCAGTTCTTC.

Many counts were recorded for this clonotype. CDR3 amino acids: CASSQDGRGSNQPQHF. The CDR3 DNA reads as TGCGCCAGCAGCCAAGATGGCCGGGGGAGCAATCAGCCCCAGCATTTT. This rearrangement joins TRBV4-1 to TRBJ1-5; TRBD1 is a possible D gene (5 bases). The CDR3 spans 16 residues. The V end lost 0 bases, the J end lost 1 base, and 10 bases lay between the germline ends. Germline CDR1 is MGHRA and CDR2 is YSYEKL.

This clonotype was recorded a few times. This sequence joins TRBV21-1 and TRBJ1-5; TRBD1 is the table's D call and was not checked against the DNA. TRBV21-1 corresponds to a pseudogene. The CDR3 is 21 residues long. CDR3 sequence reads: CASSMFRTGQEVRYGNQPQHF. The CDR3, as DNA: TGTGCCAGCAGCATGTTCCGGACGGGACAGGAGGTAAGATACGGCAATCAGCCCCAGCATTTT.

The chain joins TRBV20-1 to TRBJ1-1; D is unresolved. The CDR3 has 15 amino acids. Germline values: CDR1 DFQATT, CDR2 SNEGSKA (reference sequence). V was cut by 0 bases and J by 5 bases, with 16 bases left in between. The CDR3 region is CSARDVAGVRTEAFF. CDR3 bases: TGCAGTGCTAGAGATGTCGCAGGAGTTCGGACTGAAGCTTTCTTT.

The chain combines TRBV7-6 with TRBJ2-3; D tentatively fits TRBD1 or TRBD2 (5 bases each). Germline CDR1 and CDR2: SGHVS and FNYEAQ. V was cut by 3 bases and J by 6 bases, with 22 bases left in between. This CDR3 is built from 17 residues. The CDR3 spells CASSFAPLGVPTDTQYF. DNA for the CDR3: TGTGCCAGCAGCTTCGCCCCCCTGGGGGTACCAACGGATACGCAGTATTTT.